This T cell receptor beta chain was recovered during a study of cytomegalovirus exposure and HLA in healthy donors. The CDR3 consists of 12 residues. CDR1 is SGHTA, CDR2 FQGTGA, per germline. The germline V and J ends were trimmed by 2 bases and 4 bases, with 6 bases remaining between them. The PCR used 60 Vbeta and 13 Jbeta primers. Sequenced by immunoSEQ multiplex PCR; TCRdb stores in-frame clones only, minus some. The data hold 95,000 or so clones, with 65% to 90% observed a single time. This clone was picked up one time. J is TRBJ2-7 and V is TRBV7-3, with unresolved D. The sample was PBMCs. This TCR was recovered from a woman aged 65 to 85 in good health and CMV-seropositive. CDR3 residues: CASSLLLYEQYF. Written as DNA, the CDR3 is TGTGCCAGCAGCTTACTCCTGTACGAGCAGTACTTC.